This record concerns one T cell receptor (beta chain) sequence. The CDR3 is 14 residues long. Trimming removed 1 base at V and 4 bases at J, with 10 bases between. The germline CDR1 and CDR2 sequences are LGHNA and YNFKEQ. The record originates from a study of regulatory T cells in long-lasting Graves disease. Specified time point: newly diagnosed GD, antithyroid drugs for less than 3 months. Making the TCR library involved RNA that had been extracted from PBMCs. Relying on iRepertoire HTBI primers and Arm-PCR of CDR3 regions, the team built TCR beta libraries. TCRdb fed the multiplex PCR reads into MiXCR, producing one record per CDR3 protein. Among fewer than 550,000 distinct CDR3 sequences, approximately 16% were seen once, and the ten largest hold 25%. This same sample was also part of a study on T cells in Graves' hyperthyroidism and ophthalmopathy.

The chain uses TRBV4-2 and TRBJ1-1; D may be TRBD1 (5 bases). This sequence was found in a woman aged 40-60 years with Graves disease. Specimen: peripheral blood mononuclear cells (PBMCs), collected at new diagnosis, from a patient treated with antithyroid drugs. The CDR3 DNA reads TGTGCCAGCAGCCAAGCTGGGGCCGTCACTGAAGCTTTCTTT. Translated, it gives CASSQAGAVTEAFF.